The 14 T cell receptor beta chains presented below share a single source sample, sequenced in a study of blood T cell repertoires in COVID-19. TCRdb's copy holds only in-frame clones and misses some; the assay was immunoSEQ multiplex PCR. Of over 55,000 clones in the sample, more than 85% were seen once. The sequenced sample consisted of peripheral blood. Receptors were obtained from a man in his sixties with acute or convalescent COVID-19.

The chain recombines TRBV4-1 with TRBJ2-2; TRBD1 matches 10 bases. The CDR3 is 17 residues long. The J segment lost 1 base and the V segment lost 2 bases, leaving 4 bases of the junction unmatched. Germline CDR1 and CDR2: MGHRA and YSYEKL. CDR3 DNA sequence: TGCGCCAGCAGCCAAATGGGGACAGGGGAGAACACCGGGGAGCTGTTTTTT. Protein: CASSQMGTGENTGELFF.

The chain links TRBV11-2 to TRBJ2-5; 10 positions match TRBD1. V lost 6 bases and J lost 4; bases outside the gene matches: 5. Germline CDR1 is SGHAT and CDR2 is FQNNGV. This CDR3 comprises 14 residues. CDR3 DNA: TGTGCCAGCAGTTACCGGGACAGGGGAGAGACCCAGTACTTC. Translation: CASSYRDRGETQYF.

The chain links TRBV10-3 to TRBJ1-3; the match to TRBD1 covers 7 bases. The germline V gene has CDR1 ENHRY and CDR2 SYGVKD. The CDR3 runs 14 residues. After removal of 7 bases from V and 1 base from J, the junction contained 4 bases not matched to a gene. The CDR3 DNA is TGTGCCATCAATCAGGGGGTATCTGGAAACACCATATATTTT. Translated, it gives CAINQGVSGNTIYF.

V gene TRBV19 combines with J gene TRBJ1-2; D is uncertain. Germline lookup yields CDR1 LNHDA and CDR2 SQIVND (reference sequence). Trimming left V 7 bases short and J 7 bases short, with 19 bases between. The length of the CDR3 is 14 residues. The CDR3 DNA is TGTGCCAGTAACTCCCGAGGCTCGGAAGTTGGCTACACCTTC. It is translated as CASNSRGSEVGYTF.

This clone has a handful of counts. The chain is built from TRBV10-2 and TRBJ2-3; D not resolved. With 3 bases removed from V and 4 bases from J, the gap between germline ends came to 8 bases. The length of the CDR3 is 13 residues. Germline V gene sequence: CDR1 WSHSY, CDR2 SAAADI. DNA for the CDR3: TGCGCCAGCAGTGAAACTGAGCCAGATACGCAGTATTTT. As protein: CASSETEPDTQYF.

The rearrangement links TRBV9 to TRBJ1-2, with D tentatively TRBD1 (5 bases). Between the trimmed V and J ends, which lost 4 bases and 4 bases, there was a span of 11 bases. In germline, CDR1 is SGDLS, CDR2 YYNGEE. This CDR3 is built from 13 residues. Written as DNA, the CDR3 is TGTGCCAGCAGCATTCCGGGGGGCTATGGCTACACCTTC. Translating it yields CASSIPGGYGYTF.

V and J are TRBV11-2 and TRBJ2-3; 8 nucleotides line up with TRBD1. The CDR3 runs to 15 residues. J lost 1 base, V lost 6 bases, and 6 bases had no gene match. Germline V lookup: CDR1 SGHAT, CDR2 FQNNGV. CDR3 amino acids: CASRQGAPRTDTQYF. The CDR3 coding sequence is TGTGCCAGCAGGCAGGGGGCACCTCGCACAGATACGCAGTATTTT.

The V call is TRBV19, the J call TRBJ1-1, with D maybe TRBD1 (6 bases). V was clipped by 5 bases and J by 1 base, with 17 bases between them. Germline-derived CDR1 and CDR2 are LNHDA and SQIVND (reference sequence). There are 16 residues in the CDR3. Written as DNA, the CDR3 is TGTGCCAGTAGTGCCCGGGCCCGGGACAAGAACACTGAAGCTTTCTTT. Translation: CASSARARDKNTEAFF.

The chain has TRBV6-5 and TRBJ2-7; 7 bases line up with TRBD1. CDR3 length: 14 residues. Losses at the gene ends were 7 bases for V and 3 bases for J; bases not matched to a gene: 9. The germline CDR1 and CDR2 sequences are MNHEY and SVGAGI. The CDR3 sequence: CASTGTARVYEQYF. For the CDR3, the DNA is TGTGCCAGCACCGGGACAGCGAGAGTCTACGAGCAGTACTTC.

A single count supports this clone. The chain employs TRBV24-1 and TRBJ1-2; TRBD1 might be the D (5 bases). This CDR3 region has 11 residues. Trimming shortened V by 6 bases and J by 8 bases, and 9 bases separated the two germline ends. CDR1 and CDR2 (germline): KGHDR, SFDVKD. In DNA form, the CDR3 reads TGTGCCACCAGTTCCGGGGGGGGCTACACCTTC. It yields the protein CATSSGGGYTF.

The rearrangement uses TRBV30 and TRBJ1-5; tentative D call: TRBD1 (5 bases). The CDR3 length is 15 residues. V was shortened by 2 bases and J by 7 bases, with 18 bases between the two germline ends. Germline values: CDR1 GTSNPN, CDR2 SVGIG (reference sequence). The CDR3 nucleotides read TGTGCCTGGAGTCCTAACCTTGGATCAGGGCAGCCCCAGCATTTT. Protein: CAWSPNLGSGQPQHF.

The CDR3 region has the DNA TGTGCCAGCAGCGTCGGGACAGTCGGAGAGACCCAGTACTTC. It translates to CASSVGTVGETQYF. The chain joins TRBV28 to TRBJ2-5; 7 nucleotides align to TRBD1. The J segment lost 4 bases and the V segment lost 6 bases, leaving 8 bases of the junction unmatched. This CDR3 region has 14 residues. Per germline, CDR1 MDHEN and CDR2 SYDVKM.

This clone has just one count. The rearrangement links TRBV19 to TRBJ2-1, with 9 bases identical to TRBD2. The ends lost 3 bases at V and 4 bases at J; junction bases unmatched: 7. The germline gives CDR1 LNHDA, CDR2 SQIVND (reference sequence). CDR3 size: 16 residues. The CDR3 DNA sequence: TGTGCCAGTAGTATCCCGCTAGCGGGATATTACAATGAGCAGTTCTTC. It translates to CASSIPLAGYYNEQFF.

The count of this clone is one. The chain employs TRBV27 and TRBJ2-5; 11 positions agree with TRBD2. The CDR3 is made up of 15 amino acids. Trimming took 7 bases from V and 1 from J; bases not matched to a gene: 5. The germline CDR1 and CDR2 sequences are MNHEY and SMNVEV (reference sequence). CDR3: CASNGSGRGQETQYF. DNA of the CDR3: TGTGCCAGCAACGGTAGCGGGAGGGGCCAAGAGACCCAGTACTTC.